This T cell receptor beta chain derives from a study of CXCR3-negative and CXCR3-positive naive CD8 T cells. On the study more broadly: Libraries each contributed about 1.5 +/- 0.3 million TRB reads, for around 140 million in total. General study results and limits: For memory CD8+ cells diversity was much lower, but both naive subsets had comparably high diversity. For the naive subsets, surface CD5 was similar, and TCR strength was inferred from TRB CDR3 properties.

Per CD8+ T cell subset, triplicate sorts of some 280,000 cells each were done. The CDR3 is 11 residues long. Germline lookup yields CDR1 MNHNS and CDR2 SASEGT. As to this clonotype: As yet, its antigen is unknown.

Libraries of TRB cDNA were made by 5' RACE and carried UMIs. TCRdb re-called the 5' RACE reads; one entry per CDR3 protein, DNA not given. The sample spans some 38,000 distinct CDR3 sequences; the ten largest clones claim roughly 15%. The sample was memory CD8+ T cells from blood. V is TRBV6-1 and J is TRBJ1-1. The receptor was isolated from a human donor in good health. Some clones in this sample may be carry-over from other donors' samples. CDR3 sequence: CASRSGTEAFF.